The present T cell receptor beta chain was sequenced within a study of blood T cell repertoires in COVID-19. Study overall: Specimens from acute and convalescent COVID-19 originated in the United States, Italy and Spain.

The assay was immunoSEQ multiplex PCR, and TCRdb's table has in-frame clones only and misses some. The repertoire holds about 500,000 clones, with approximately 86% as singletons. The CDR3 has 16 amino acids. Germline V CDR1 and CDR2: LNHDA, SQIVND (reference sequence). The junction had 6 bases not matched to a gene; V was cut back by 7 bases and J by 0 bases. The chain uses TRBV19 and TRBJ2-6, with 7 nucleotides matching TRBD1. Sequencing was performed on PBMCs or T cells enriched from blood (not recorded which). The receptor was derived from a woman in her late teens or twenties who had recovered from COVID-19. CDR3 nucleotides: TGTGCCAGTAACGGACAGGTCCTCTCTGGGGCCAACGTCCTGACTTTC. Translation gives CASNGQVLSGANVLTF.